The 22 T cell receptor beta chains reported below all come from one sample, sequenced in a study of shared clonotypes between healthy human individuals. TCRdb keeps only in-frame clones here, not all; method: immunoSEQ multiplex PCR. The sample has nearly 1,000,000 clones, around three quarters seen once; the top ten hold over 1.3%. Source material: memory CD4+ T cells sorted from blood. The sample's subset: CD45RA-negative fraction. These receptors all come from a man aged 18 to 30 in good health.

V is TRBV2 and J is TRBJ1-1; a weak D match, TRBD1 (5 bases). CDR3 size: 15 residues. Trimming left V 5 bases short and J 1 base short, with 14 bases between. CDR1 is SNHLY, CDR2 FYNNEI, per germline. The CDR3 DNA reads TGTGCCAGCAGTAACCCGGGGGAGAAGAACACTGAAGCTTTCTTT. It encodes CASSNPGEKNTEAFF.

This chain connects TRBV9 to TRBJ2-1; 10 bases match TRBD1. CDR3 length equals 22 residues. J lost 0 bases, V lost 0 bases, and 18 bases had no gene match. Germline V lookup: CDR1 SGDLS, CDR2 YYNGEE. The CDR3 bases are TGTGCCAGCAGCGTAGCCCACAGTCGGGGACAGGGGACTAGTAGCTCCTACAATGAGCAGTTCTTC. This gives the protein CASSVAHSRGQGTSSSYNEQFF.

This clone is a singleton in its sample. The V call is TRBV2, the J call TRBJ1-5; D not resolved. The ends were cut back, 4 bases at V and 4 bases at J, with 8 bases in the middle. CDR3 length: 13 amino acids. Germline values: CDR1 SNHLY, CDR2 FYNNEI. CDR3 residues: CASSGQANQPQHF. In DNA, the CDR3 is TGTGCCAGCAGTGGCCAGGCTAATCAGCCCCAGCATTTT.

This chain connects TRBV19 to TRBJ1-5, with D perhaps TRBD1 (5 bases). V was pared by 3 bases and J by 3 bases, with 9 bases between. CDR1 LNHDA and CDR2 SQIVND come from the germline V gene (reference sequence). CDR3 length: 14 residues. The CDR3 spells CASSIRQNNQPQHF. In DNA form, the CDR3 reads TGTGCCAGTAGTATCCGACAGAACAATCAGCCCCAGCATTTT.

The chain joins TRBV5-6 to TRBJ2-5; 9 nucleotides match TRBD1. V lost 3 bases and J lost 4; bases outside the gene matches: 10. CDR3 length: 16 residues. Germline V CDR1 and CDR2: SGHDT, YYEEEE. CDR3 loop: CASSSGTGKIVETQYF. The CDR3 DNA is TGTGCCAGCAGCTCCGGGACAGGGAAAATTGTAGAGACCCAGTACTTC. Full variable domain (outside the CDR3, taken from reference TRBV5-6 and TRBJ2-5): DAGVTQSPTHLIKTRGQQVTLRCSPKSGHDTVSWYQQALGQGPQFIFQYYEEEERQRGNFPDRFSGHQFPNYSSELNVNALLLGDSALYLCASSSGTGKIVETQYFGPGTRLLVL.

This clone has just a few counts. The chain joins TRBV14 to TRBJ1-1; 9 positions agree with TRBD1. V shed 4 bases, J shed 1 base, and the junction held 7 bases outside the gene matches. The CDR3 is made up of 16 amino acids. The germline CDR1 and CDR2 sequences are SGHDN and FVKESK. CDR3 DNA sequence: TGTGCCAGCAGCCTAATCGGACAGGGGCCGAACACTGAAGCTTTCTTT. Protein product: CASSLIGQGPNTEAFF.

The V gene is TRBV18, the J gene TRBJ1-1; 12 bases are shared with TRBD1. Germline lookup yields CDR1 KGHSH and CDR2 LQKENI. Trimming took 6 bases from V and 5 from J; bases not matched to a gene: 10. This CDR3 contains 16 residues. The CDR3, as DNA: TGTGCCAGCTCCCTCCCGGGACAGGGGGCGGGAACTGAAGCTTTCTTT. It specifies CASSLPGQGAGTEAFF.

In this sample, this clone turned up a few times. This chain links TRBV5-4 with TRBJ1-4; tentative D call: TRBD1 (6 bases). Trimming left V 4 bases short and J 5 bases short, with 12 bases between. Germline V gene lookup returns CDR1 SGHNT and CDR2 YYREEE (reference sequence). The CDR3 runs to 14 residues. CDR3 bases: TGTGCCAGCAGCAAGGGGGTTAGCAATGAAAAACTGTTTTTT. Translated: CASSKGVSNEKLFF.

CDR3 sequence reads: CASSQVLAGIETQYF. DNA of the CDR3: TGCGCCAGCAGCCAAGTCCTAGCGGGAATAGAGACCCAGTACTTC. The rearrangement joins TRBV4-1 to TRBJ2-5; 9 bases fit TRBD2. This CDR3 has 15 residues. From germline, CDR1 is MGHRA and CDR2 YSYEKL. V was pared by 1 base and J by 4 bases, with 4 bases of the junction left unmatched.

This clone was detected ten times or more. This specimen includes other DNA sequences encoding the same CDR3. The chain links TRBV19 to TRBJ2-1, with D hard to call. CDR3 length: 14 residues. Deletions cut 2 bases from V and 5 bases from J, with 10 bases between. Per germline, CDR1 LNHDA and CDR2 SQIVND (reference sequence). The CDR3: CASSIRLSHNEQFF. The CDR3 bases are TGTGCCAGTAGTATACGACTTTCCCACAATGAGCAGTTCTTC. The whole variable domain, filled in from reference TRBV19 and TRBJ2-1, reads DGGITQSPKYLFRKEGQNVTLSCEQNLNHDAMYWYRQDPGQGLRLIYYSQIVNDFQKGDIAEGYSVSREKKESFPLTVTSAQKNPTAFYLCASSIRLSHNEQFFGPGTRLTVL.

The V call is TRBV5-4, the J call TRBJ2-3, with 7 bases that match TRBD1. Germline CDR1 and CDR2: SGHNT and YYREEE (reference sequence). V dropped 3 bases and J dropped 0; count of bases not matched to a gene: 7. The CDR3 length is 16 residues. This chain's CDR3 is CASSSRRTGSTDTQYF. CDR3 DNA sequence: TGTGCCAGCAGCTCTCGCAGGACAGGCAGCACAGATACGCAGTATTTT.

This clone was counted many times. The genes are TRBV7-8 and TRBJ2-1; 8 bases fit TRBD2. The CDR3 contains 15 residues. Germline-derived CDR1 and CDR2 are SGHVS and FQNEAQ. J gave up 4 bases and V 3 bases, and 5 bases lay outside the gene matches. CDR3 sequence (DNA): TGTGCCAGCAGCTTTAGCGGGACCCCTTACAATGAGCAGTTCTTC. Amino acid sequence: CASSFSGTPYNEQFF.

This clone has only one observation. This chain's CDR3 is CASLPGQGSSWGYTF. The CDR3 DNA sequence: TGTGCCAGCCTCCCCGGACAGGGGTCTTCTTGGGGCTACACCTTC. V and J are TRBV6-1 and TRBJ1-2, with 9 bases aligning to TRBD1. CDR1 is MNHNS, CDR2 SASEGT, per germline. The ends lost 8 bases at V and 8 bases at J; junction bases unmatched: 15. This CDR3 region has 15 residues.

Written as DNA, the CDR3 is TGTGCCAGCAGCTTCATCGCAGGGGCCTCTGGAAACACCATATATTTT. Translation gives CASSFIAGASGNTIYF. V usage is TRBV5-6 and J usage is TRBJ1-3; tentatively, D is TRBD1 (6 bases). V lost 2 bases and J lost 0, with 12 bases in between. Per the germline V gene, CDR1 is SGHDT and CDR2 is YYEEEE. The CDR3 length is 16 residues.

The chain carries TRBV6-6 and TRBJ2-7; 7 nucleotides line up with TRBD1. V gave up 7 bases and J gave up 6 bases; unmatched junction bases: 15. The CDR3 extends over 15 amino acids. Germline V lookup: CDR1 MNHNY, CDR2 SVGAGI (reference sequence). The CDR3 DNA sequence: TGTGCCAGCATCGAATGGACAGGACCGGTTCGCGAGCAGTACTTC. It specifies CASIEWTGPVREQYF.

The chain uses TRBV11-2 and TRBJ2-6, with a weak D call TRBD1 (7 bases). The length of the CDR3 is 18 residues. Germline values: CDR1 SGHAT, CDR2 FQNNGV. Trimming took 1 base from V and 0 from J, leaving 13 bases between them. CDR3 sequence: CASSLAPRGASGANVLTF. The DNA of the CDR3 is TGTGCCAGCAGCTTAGCGCCCAGGGGGGCCTCTGGGGCCAACGTCCTGACTTTC.

V is TRBV5-1 and J is TRBJ2-5; no clear D. Trimming removed 4 bases from V and 2 bases from J, with 9 bases in between. Germline lookup yields CDR1 SGHRS and CDR2 YFSETQ. The CDR3 is made up of 13 amino acids. The CDR3, as DNA: TGCGCCAGCAGCCCAGCGATACAAGAGACCCAGTACTTC. Its translation: CASSPAIQETQYF.

This clone was picked up many times. The chain combines TRBV11-2 with TRBJ2-1; 11 nucleotides agree with TRBD2. The CDR3 consists of 15 residues. The V and J ends lost 6 bases and 6 bases, in that order; junction bases with no gene match: 7. The germline gives CDR1 SGHAT, CDR2 FQNNGV. The CDR3 sequence: CASRYLAGGGNEQFF. For the CDR3, the DNA is TGTGCCAGCAGATATCTAGCGGGAGGCGGCAATGAGCAGTTCTTC. Drawing the rest from reference TRBV11-2 and TRBJ2-1, the complete variable domain is EAGVAQSPRYKIIEKRQSVAFWCNPISGHATLYWYQQILGQGPKLLIQFQNNGVVDDSQLPKDRFSAERLKGVDSTLKIQPAKLEDSAVYLCASRYLAGGGNEQFFGPGTRLTVL.

The V gene is TRBV5-1, the J gene TRBJ1-4, with 8 positions matching TRBD1. The CDR3 length is 15 residues. V was pared by 3 bases and J by 4 bases, with 5 bases of the junction left unmatched. Germline V gene sequence: CDR1 SGHRS, CDR2 YFSETQ. The CDR3 protein is CASSSQGAGNEKLFF. CDR3 coding DNA: TGCGCCAGCAGCTCCCAGGGGGCGGGTAATGAAAAACTGTTTTTT.

The rearrangement joins TRBV14 to TRBJ2-7, with 7 bases lining up with TRBD1. Germline V gene sequence: CDR1 SGHDN, CDR2 FVKESK. V was clipped by 1 base and J by 1 base; unmatched bases: 4. The CDR3 length is 15 residues. Here the CDR3 reads CASSQGDSASYEQYF. The CDR3 DNA is TGTGCCAGCAGCCAAGGGGACAGTGCATCCTACGAGCAGTACTTC. Looking up the rest from reference TRBV14 and TRBJ2-7 gives the full variable domain: EAGVTQFPSHSVIEKGQTVTLRCDPISGHDNLYWYRRVMGKEIKFLLHFVKESKQDESGMPNNRFLAERTGGTYSTLKVQPAELEDSGVYFCASSQGDSASYEQYFGPGTRLTVT.

This sequence joins TRBV28 and TRBJ1-5; no firm D call. Germline CDR1 and CDR2: MDHEN and SYDVKM. This CDR3 is 19 amino acids long. V was pared by 1 base and J by 1 base, with 20 bases between. CDR3 region: CASSLFAFWEEVSNQPQHF. The CDR3 coding sequence is TGTGCCAGCAGTTTATTCGCTTTTTGGGAGGAAGTGAGCAATCAGCCCCAGCATTTT.

The chain links TRBV6-5 to TRBJ1-4, with 7 positions matching TRBD1. Germline V CDR1 and CDR2: MNHEY, SVGAGI. V shed 5 bases and J 6 bases; nucleotides not matched to a gene: 6. The CDR3 contains 14 residues. The CDR3 sequence is CASSKQGIYEKLFF. For the CDR3, the DNA is TGTGCCAGCAGTAAACAGGGGATTTATGAAAAACTGTTTTTT.